The 26 T cell receptor beta chains listed next were all sequenced from one sample in a study of blood T cell repertoires in COVID-19. The assay was immunoSEQ multiplex PCR, and TCRdb's table has in-frame clones only and misses some. The sample contains 90,000 to 100,000 clones, 82% of which appear only once. Sequenced sample: peripheral blood. These receptors all stem from a man between 65 and 85 years old with acute or convalescent COVID-19.

The rearrangement uses TRBV7-2 and TRBJ1-6; 9 bases map to TRBD1. The V gene's germline CDR1 is SGHTA and CDR2 FQGNSA. The CDR3 length is 16 residues. With V trimmed by 5 bases and J by 7 bases, 9 bases remained unmatched. In nucleotides, the CDR3 is TGTGCCAGCAGCACAACCGGGACAGGGATCAATTCACCCCTCCACTTT. It encodes CASSTTGTGINSPLHF.

This rearrangement joins TRBV18 to TRBJ1-3; the D gene is possibly TRBD1 (5 bases). The CDR3 loop spans 15 amino acids. Between the trimmed V and J ends, which lost 0 bases and 2 bases, there was a span of 8 bases. Germline lookup yields CDR1 KGHSH and CDR2 LQKENI. In DNA form, the CDR3 reads TGTGCCAGCTCACCACCCGGCAGGGCTGGAAACACCATATATTTT. Its protein product is CASSPPGRAGNTIYF.

This clone was counted a single time. The rearrangement uses TRBV3-1 (or the pseudogene TRBV3-2) and TRBJ2-7; a weak D match, TRBD1 (7 bases). This CDR3 region has 14 residues. Germline CDR1 reads LGHDT; CDR2 reads YNNKEL (reference sequence). Trimming took off 2 bases at V and 5 bases at J, with 13 bases between the two ends. CDR3 bases: TGTGCCAGCAGCCAACAAGGGGGCGGGAACGAGCAGTACTTC. Translation: CASSQQGGGNEQYF.

The rearrangement uses TRBV12-3 or TRBV12-4 and TRBJ2-1; tentatively, D is TRBD2 (5 bases). This CDR3 comprises 12 residues. Deletions cut 2 bases from V and 7 bases from J, with 6 bases between. Here the CDR3 DNA reads TGTGCCAGCAGTTTACCGGGAAATGAGCAGTTCTTC. This gives the protein CASSLPGNEQFF.

CDR3 sequence reads: CASSLESLGQFF. The CDR3 region has the DNA TGCGCCAGCAGCTTGGAGAGCCTCGGGCAGTTCTTC. The chain joins TRBV5-1 to TRBJ2-1; D is unresolved. The V gene lost 0 bases and the J gene lost 12 bases, with 10 bases spanning the gap. This CDR3 is 12 amino acids long. The germline CDR1 and CDR2 sequences are SGHRS and YFSETQ.

The chain links TRBV12-5 to TRBJ2-1; 10 positions agree with TRBD2. V trimming: 4 bases; J trimming: 7 bases; junction bases outside the gene matches: 1. This CDR3 is 13 amino acids long. CDR1 and CDR2 from the germline V gene are LGHNT and FRNRAP. The CDR3 DNA is TGTGCTAGTGGTTCTAGCGGGAGTAATGAGCAGTTCTTC. It translates to CASGSSGSNEQFF. Supplemented by reference TRBV12-5 and TRBJ2-1, the full variable domain reads DARVTQTPRHKVTEMGQEVTMRCQPILGHNTVFWYRQTMMQGLELLAYFRNRAPLDDSGMPKDRFSAEMPDATLATLKIQPSEPRDSAVYFCASGSSGSNEQFFGPGTRLTVL.

The sample holds one count of this clone. The rearrangement uses TRBV9 and TRBJ2-3; no definite D call. Trimming shortened V by 5 bases and J by 0 bases, and 10 bases separated the two germline ends. The germline CDR1 and CDR2 sequences are SGDLS and YYNGEE. The CDR3 sequence is 14 residues long. The DNA of the CDR3 is TGTGCCAGCAGTGTCACGACTAGCACAGATACGCAGTATTTT. Translating it yields CASSVTTSTDTQYF.

This clone was detected only a few times. This chain connects TRBV6-5 to TRBJ2-1; possible D gene TRBD1, 5 bases. This CDR3 spans 13 amino acids. V shed 6 bases and J shed 10 bases, with 16 bases lying between them. CDR1 MNHEY and CDR2 SVGAGI come from the germline V gene. The DNA for the CDR3 is TGTGCCAGCAGCGATAGTGGGGCCGGGGAGCAGTTCTTC. Its protein product is CASSDSGAGEQFF.

The chain uses TRBV6-6 and TRBJ1-3, with TRBD1 identical over 8 bases. Germline CDR1 MNHNY, CDR2 SVGAGI (reference sequence). V dropped 6 bases and J dropped 4; count of bases not matched to a gene: 8. The CDR3 length is 15 residues. The CDR3 is CASSLGQAFGNTIYF. CDR3 in DNA: TGTGCCAGCAGCCTGGGACAGGCTTTCGGAAACACCATATATTTT.

This chain uses TRBV7-3 with TRBJ2-3; 11 bases are shared with TRBD1. V lost 1 base and J lost 5; bases outside the gene matches: 5. The CDR3 contains 16 residues. Germline loops: CDR1 SGHTA, CDR2 FQGTGA. Here the CDR3 DNA reads TGTGCCAGCAGCTTAAAATTGGGACAGGGGGGAGATACGCAGTATTTT. Amino acids: CASSLKLGQGGDTQYF. The complete variable domain, with remaining parts taken from reference TRBV7-3 and TRBJ2-3, reads GAGVSQTPSNKVTEKGKYVELRCDPISGHTALYWYRQSLGQGPEFLIYFQGTGAADDSGLPNDRFFAVRPEGSVSTLKIQRTERGDSAVYLCASSLKLGQGGDTQYFGPGTRLTVL.

This clone has only one observation. The chain uses TRBV4-1 and TRBJ2-1, with 10 positions matching TRBD2. CDR3 size: 16 residues. With 0 bases clipped from V and 7 bases from J, the junction kept 6 bases outside the gene matches. The germline V gene has CDR1 MGHRA and CDR2 YSYEKL. The CDR3 coding sequence is TGCGCCAGCAGCCAAGATCTAGCGGGGGTGTTGAATGAGCAGTTCTTC. Encoded protein: CASSQDLAGVLNEQFF.

This sequence joins TRBV2 and TRBJ2-7, with 10 bases fitting TRBD1. Germline CDR1 is SNHLY and CDR2 is FYNNEI. This CDR3 comprises 13 residues. The V segment lost 5 bases and the J segment 5 bases; nucleotides outside the gene matches: 3. CDR3 amino acids: CASSTGTGDEQYF. The CDR3 nucleotides are TGTGCCAGCAGTACCGGGACAGGGGACGAGCAGTACTTC.

This chain connects TRBV7-8 to TRBJ1-4; TRBD1 aligns across 10 bases. V dropped 9 bases and J dropped 16; count of bases not matched to a gene: 17. This CDR3 contains 14 residues. CDR1 is SGHVS, CDR2 FQNEAQ, per germline. Here the CDR3 DNA reads TGTGCCAGGAGCACCGGGACAGGGGATCGAGTTGGGTTTTTT. Its protein is CARSTGTGDRVGFF.

This clone has just one count. This rearrangement joins TRBV18 to TRBJ2-1, with D possibly matching TRBD2 (6 bases). V lost 1 base, J lost 8 bases, and 9 bases lay in between. The V gene's germline CDR1 is KGHSH and CDR2 LQKENI. This CDR3 is 13 amino acids long. The CDR3 here is CASSPLGGDEQFF. As DNA, the CDR3 is TGTGCCAGCTCACCACTCGGGGGTGATGAGCAGTTCTTC. Filled out from reference TRBV18 and TRBJ2-1, the complete variable domain reads NAGVMQNPRHLVRRRGQEARLRCSPMKGHSHVYWYRQLPEEGLKFMVYLQKENIIDESGMPKERFSAEFPKEGPSILRIQQVVRGDSAAYFCASSPLGGDEQFFGPGTRLTVL.

The chain links TRBV4-1 to TRBJ2-7; D perhaps matches TRBD2 (5 bases). CDR3 length equals 17 residues. Looked up from germline, CDR1 is MGHRA and CDR2 is YSYEKL. The V gene lost 4 bases and the J gene lost 4 bases, with 23 bases spanning the gap. The CDR3 DNA reads as TGCGCCAGCAGCCGTTTTTACTCTAGCTTGGGGATATACGAGCAGTACTTC. Translated: CASSRFYSSLGIYEQYF.

The genes are TRBV6-5 and TRBJ1-5; 7 positions match TRBD1. After removal of 8 bases from V and 4 bases from J, the junction contained 8 bases not matched to a gene. Germline V lookup: CDR1 MNHEY, CDR2 SVGAGI. CDR3 length: 14 amino acids. The CDR3 region is CASGRDSRNQPQHF. The CDR3, as DNA: TGTGCCAGCGGGCGGGACAGTAGAAATCAGCCCCAGCATTTT.

V and J are TRBV28 and TRBJ2-1; TRBD2 is a possible D gene (5 bases). The V gene lost 6 bases and the J gene lost 5 bases, with 14 bases spanning the gap. The CDR3 sequence is 14 residues long. Germline CDR1 reads MDHEN; CDR2 reads SYDVKM. CDR3 nucleotides: TGTGCCAGCAGAACCGGAGGAAGGGACAATGAGCAGTTCTTC. Translated, it gives CASRTGGRDNEQFF.

This clone was recorded a few times. The chain links TRBV5-1 to TRBJ1-2, with D possibly matching TRBD1 (5 bases). The V end lost 0 bases, the J end lost 5 bases, and 8 bases lay between the germline ends. Looked up from germline, CDR1 is SGHRS and CDR2 is YFSETQ. The CDR3 extends over 13 amino acids. The CDR3 region has the DNA TGCGCCAGCAGCTTGGACAGGAGATATGGCTACACCTTC. Protein product: CASSLDRRYGYTF.

This clone was recorded only once. The rearrangement links TRBV5-5 to TRBJ2-7, with D tentatively TRBD1 (6 bases). The V end was cut by 1 base, the J end by 2 bases, with 10 bases between. CDR1 and CDR2 from the germline V gene are SGHKS and YYEKEE (reference sequence). The CDR3 is made up of 14 amino acids. The CDR3 sequence: CASSLNQGPYEQYF. The DNA for the CDR3 is TGTGCCAGCAGCTTGAATCAGGGGCCCTACGAGCAGTACTTC.

The chain couples TRBV2 to TRBJ1-2; a possible D gene is TRBD1 (6 bases). Trimming took off 1 base at V and 5 bases at J, with 14 bases between the two ends. This CDR3 comprises 15 residues. CDR1 and CDR2 (germline): SNHLY, FYNNEI. CDR3 coding DNA: TGTGCCAGCAGTGAAGGGCAGGGGCGAGGGTATGGCTACACCTTC. This sequence encodes CASSEGQGRGYGYTF.

The rearrangement joins TRBV7-2 to TRBJ2-6, with TRBD2 as a possible D gene (6 bases). Trimming pared 3 bases from V and 1 base from J, leaving 7 bases between. From germline, CDR1 is SGHTA and CDR2 FQGNSA. The CDR3 has 15 residues. The CDR3 coding sequence is TGTGCCAGCAGCTTCCGGGGGTCTGGGGCCAACGTCCTGACTTTC. Translation: CASSFRGSGANVLTF. The full variable domain, rest sourced from reference TRBV7-2 and TRBJ2-6, is GAGVSQSPSNKVTEKGKDVELRCDPISGHTALYWYRQSLGQGLEFLIYFQGNSAPDKSGLPSDRFSAERTGGSVSTLTIQRTQQEDSAVYLCASSFRGSGANVLTFGAGSRLTVL.

This chain links TRBV7-8 with TRBJ1-2; D not certain. V lost 0 bases to trimming and J lost 4 bases, with 9 bases between them. Germline V CDR1 and CDR2: SGHVS, FQNEAQ. The CDR3 runs to 14 residues. The CDR3 sequence is CASSLAGKAYGYTF. The CDR3, as DNA: TGTGCCAGCAGCTTAGCGGGCAAGGCCTATGGCTACACCTTC.

The chain recombines TRBV28 with TRBJ2-2, with D uncertain. The CDR3 runs 15 residues. CDR1 is MDHEN and CDR2 is SYDVKM in the germline V gene. Trimming left V 3 bases short and J 0 bases short, with 8 bases between. The CDR3 DNA is TGTGCCAGCAGTTTGCCTTCGGCGAACACCGGGGAGCTGTTTTTT. It is translated as CASSLPSANTGELFF.

V and J are TRBV10-3 and TRBJ1-2; D is possibly TRBD1 (5 bases). CDR1 is ENHRY and CDR2 is SYGVKD in the germline V gene. Trimming removed 4 bases at V and 4 bases at J, with 13 bases between. CDR3 length equals 14 residues. CDR3 coding DNA: TGTGCCATCAGTGGGCAGGGCTCCACCTATGGCTACACCTTC. Amino acids: CAISGQGSTYGYTF.

This clone was picked up a small number of times. This sequence joins TRBV18 and TRBJ1-5; D unresolved. The V end lost 3 bases, the J end lost 5 bases, and 11 bases lay between the germline ends. The germline gives CDR1 KGHSH, CDR2 LQKENI. This CDR3 has 14 amino acids. CDR3 protein: CASSPPGPDQPQHF. CDR3 in DNA: TGTGCCAGCTCACCCCCAGGCCCCGATCAGCCCCAGCATTTT.

As regards this clone: One end of the junction is discordant with germline, which a read error may explain. The rearrangement links TRBV7-3 to TRBJ1-1, with D perhaps TRBD1 (6 bases). Germline CDR1 reads SGHTA; CDR2 reads FQGTGA. CDR3 length: 16 amino acids. The CDR3 region has the DNA TGTGCCAGCAGGATTACCGGGGGGGCACTGAAAACTGAAGCTTTCTTT. Encoded protein: CASRITGGALKTEAFF.